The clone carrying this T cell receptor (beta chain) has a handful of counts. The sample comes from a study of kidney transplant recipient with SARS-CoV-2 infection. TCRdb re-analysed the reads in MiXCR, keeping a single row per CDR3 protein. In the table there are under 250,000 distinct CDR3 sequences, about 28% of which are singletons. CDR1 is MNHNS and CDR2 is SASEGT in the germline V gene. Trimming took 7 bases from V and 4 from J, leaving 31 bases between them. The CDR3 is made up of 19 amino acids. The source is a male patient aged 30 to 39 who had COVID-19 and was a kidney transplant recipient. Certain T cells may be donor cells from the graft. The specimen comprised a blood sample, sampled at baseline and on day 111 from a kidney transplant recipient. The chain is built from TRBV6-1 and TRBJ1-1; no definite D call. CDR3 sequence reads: CASKRVSSPGKGRSTEAFF. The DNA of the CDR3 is TGTGCCAGCAAAAGGGTCAGCAGTCCGGGTAAAGGTCGGAGCACTGAAGCTTTCTTT.